The table lists the clone carrying this T cell receptor (beta chain) with many counts. The antigen is not known. This record comes from a study of Ad26.COV2.S vaccination and SARS-CoV-2 variants. The treatment was: some 19 received Ad26.COV2.S at low or high dose, single or two shots; several received placebo; per-sample allocation not given. The samples date from day 63 after the first vaccine or placebo injection. Vaccination employed an Ad26 vector expressing the Wuhan-strain SARS-CoV-2 spike. TCRdb's copy holds only in-frame clones and misses some; the assay was immunoSEQ multiplex PCR. The sample holds fewer than 500,000 clones, approximately 92% seen once. Germline CDR1 is KGHSH and CDR2 is LQKENI. With 3 bases clipped from V and 8 bases from J, the junction kept 15 bases outside the gene matches. This CDR3 comprises 17 residues. Overall study findings and caveats: Possible underestimation of total T cell responses by the TCR breadth and depth analyses was noted.

V and J are TRBV18 and TRBJ2-3; 9 bases are a match to TRBD2. Sequencing used peripheral blood, obtained in a trial of Ad26.COV2.S vaccine versus placebo. The source is a person aged 18-65 years who received the Ad26.COV2.S COVID-19 vaccine or a placebo. For the CDR3, the DNA is TGTGCCAGCTCACCGAGTCCGGGACTAGCTGAAATCGGTACGCAGTATTTT. This sequence encodes CASSPSPGLAEIGTQYF.